The sequence of this T cell receptor beta chain was determined in a study of early T cells in non-severe SARS-CoV-2 infection. For the study at large: The study sequenced bulk RNA from unsorted whole blood, with chains unpaired. Broader study findings: VDJdb matching, biased toward anti-spike CD8 responses, missed private and CD4 specificities.

The length of the CDR3 is 13 residues. The germline V gene encodes CDR1 SNHLY and CDR2 FYNNEI. The V end lost 7 bases, the J end lost 7 bases, and 14 bases lay between the germline ends. Comments on this clonotype: The antigen is undetermined.

TCRdb independently ran MiXCR on the 5' RACE reads; one entry per CDR3 protein. Altogether about 80,000 distinct CDR3 sequences are present, 4.5% to 6% being singletons, with the ten largest covering approximately 7%. The rearrangement uses TRBV2 and TRBJ2-1; D may be TRBD1 (6 bases). Sequencing was performed on whole blood, taken at baseline. This TCR came from an adult who was a healthcare worker with PCR-confirmed SARS-CoV-2 infection or an uninfected control (not recorded which). The CDR3 loop is CASNTGPGNEQFF. The CDR3 DNA reads as TGTGCCAGCAACACAGGGCCTGGGAATGAGCAGTTCTTC.